The clone carrying this T cell receptor beta chain was observed many times. Its specificity is unknown. Amplification of TCR alpha and beta CDR3 regions from RNA used iRepertoire nested multiplex PCR. One-step reverse transcription and amplification started from roughly 100-400 ng of tissue mRNA or PBMC total RNA. TCRdb re-analysed the multiplex PCR reads in MiXCR, keeping a single row per CDR3 protein. The repertoire consists of about 190,000 distinct CDR3 sequences, with more than 30% occurring once and the leading ten covering around 20%. The sample belongs to a study of glioma-infiltrating T cells. Regarding the study as a whole: Very few CDR3 sequences were shared between tissue and blood.

V lost 1 base and J lost 6, with 13 bases in between. Germline loops: CDR1 SGHVS, CDR2 FQNEAQ. CDR3 size: 15 residues. J is TRBJ2-1 and V is TRBV7-8, with D uncertain. The sequence was obtained from a human donor with low-grade glioma or glioblastoma, undergoing nonglioma brain surgery, or in good health (not recorded which). Sequenced input: glioma tissue, nonneoplastic brain tissue, or PBMCs (not recorded which). The CDR3 sequence: CASSLDVGLANEQFF. The CDR3 DNA reads TGTGCCAGCAGCTTAGACGTAGGGCTCGCCAATGAGCAGTTCTTC. The entire variable domain, with the rest obtained from reference TRBV7-8 and TRBJ2-1, is as follows: GAGVSQSPRYKVAKRGQDVALRCDPISGHVSLFWYQQALGQGPEFLTYFQNEAQLDKSGLPSDRFFAERPEGSVSTLKIQRTQQEDSAVYLCASSLDVGLANEQFFGPGTRLTVL.